The entry that follows covers one T cell receptor beta chain sequence. Its specificity is not known. This specimen comes from a study of cytomegalovirus exposure and HLA in healthy donors. Points from the study as a whole: Being productive about 87% or about 30% of the time was typical of most TCR beta V segments in an earlier analysis. A later analysis revealed that TCR association rates differed between HLA loci, peaking at DRB1 and bottoming out at HLA-C.

V dropped 7 bases and J dropped 4; count of bases not matched to a gene: 10. This CDR3 spans 15 amino acids. Germline lookup yields CDR1 MRHNA and CDR2 SNTAGT. The PCR ran on 60 Vbeta and 13 Jbeta primers. Measured with immunoSEQ multiplex PCR; TCRdb has only the in-frame clones, and not every one. The sample records 150,000 to 200,000 clones, around three quarters being singletons. V is TRBV6-4 and J is TRBJ1-1; 9 nucleotides match TRBD1. Sequenced input: PBMCs. The origin of this receptor is a man aged 40-49 years in good health and CMV-seronegative. CDR3 sequence reads: CASTEDGQGRTEAFF. CDR3 DNA sequence: TGTGCCAGCACCGAAGATGGACAGGGGCGCACTGAAGCTTTCTTT.